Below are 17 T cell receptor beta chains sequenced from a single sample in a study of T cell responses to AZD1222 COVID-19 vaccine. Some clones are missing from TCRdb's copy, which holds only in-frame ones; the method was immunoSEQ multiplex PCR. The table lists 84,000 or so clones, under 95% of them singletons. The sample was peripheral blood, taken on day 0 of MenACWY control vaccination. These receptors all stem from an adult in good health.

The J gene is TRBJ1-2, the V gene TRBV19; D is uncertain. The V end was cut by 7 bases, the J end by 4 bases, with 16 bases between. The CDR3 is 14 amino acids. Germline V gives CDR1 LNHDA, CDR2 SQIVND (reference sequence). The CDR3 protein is CASTDGSSRYGYTF. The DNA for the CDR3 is TGTGCCAGTACCGACGGGTCTTCTCGCTATGGCTACACCTTC.

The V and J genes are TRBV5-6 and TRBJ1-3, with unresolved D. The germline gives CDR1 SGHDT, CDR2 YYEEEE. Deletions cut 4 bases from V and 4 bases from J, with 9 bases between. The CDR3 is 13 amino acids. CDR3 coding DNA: TGTGCCAGCAGCCCGGCGACGGGAAACACCATATATTTT. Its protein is CASSPATGNTIYF.

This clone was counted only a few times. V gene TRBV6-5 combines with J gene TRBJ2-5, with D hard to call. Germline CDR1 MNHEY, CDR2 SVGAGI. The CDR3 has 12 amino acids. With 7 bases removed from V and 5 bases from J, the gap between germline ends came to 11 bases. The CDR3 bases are TGTGCCAGCATCGGGTTGGTGGAGACCCAGTACTTC. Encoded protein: CASIGLVETQYF.

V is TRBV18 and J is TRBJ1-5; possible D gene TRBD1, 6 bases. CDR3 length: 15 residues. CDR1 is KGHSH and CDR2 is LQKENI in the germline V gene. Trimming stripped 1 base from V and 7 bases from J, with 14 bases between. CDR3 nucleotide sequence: TGTGCCAGCTCACCACAAACCTCACAGGGACAGCCCCAGCATTTT. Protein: CASSPQTSQGQPQHF.

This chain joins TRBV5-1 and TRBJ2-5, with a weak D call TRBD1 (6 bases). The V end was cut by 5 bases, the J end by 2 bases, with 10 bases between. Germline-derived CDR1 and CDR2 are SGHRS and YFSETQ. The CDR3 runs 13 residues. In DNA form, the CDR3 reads TGCGCCAGCAGAGAGGGGGATCAAGAGACCCAGTACTTC. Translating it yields CASREGDQETQYF. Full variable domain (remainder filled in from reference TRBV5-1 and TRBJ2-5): KAGVTQTPRYLIKTRGQQVTLSCSPISGHRSVSWYQQTPGQGLQFLFEYFSETQRNKGNFPGRFSGRQFSNSRSEMNVSTLELGDSALYLCASREGDQETQYFGPGTRLLVL.

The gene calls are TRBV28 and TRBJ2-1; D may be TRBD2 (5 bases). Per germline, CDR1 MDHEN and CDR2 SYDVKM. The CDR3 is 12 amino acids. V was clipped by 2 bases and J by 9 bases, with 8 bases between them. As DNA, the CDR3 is TGTGCCAGCAGTTTAAGTGAGGGTGAGCAGTTCTTC. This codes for CASSLSEGEQFF.

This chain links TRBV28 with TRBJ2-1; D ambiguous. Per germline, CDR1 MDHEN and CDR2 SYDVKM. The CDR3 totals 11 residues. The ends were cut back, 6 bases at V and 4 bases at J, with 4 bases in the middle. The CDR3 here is CASSEYNEQFF. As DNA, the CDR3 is TGTGCCAGCAGCGAATACAATGAGCAGTTCTTC.

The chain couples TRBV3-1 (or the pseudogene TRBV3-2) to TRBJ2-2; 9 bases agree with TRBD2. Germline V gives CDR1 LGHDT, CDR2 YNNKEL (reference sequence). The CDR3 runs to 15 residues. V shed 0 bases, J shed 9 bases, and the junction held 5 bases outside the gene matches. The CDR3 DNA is TGTGCCAGCAGCCAAGATGGGGCTAGCGGGAGGGAGCTGTTTTTT. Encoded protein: CASSQDGASGRELFF.

CDR3 nucleotides: TGTGCCAGCAGCTTAGAAGGGACTAGCGGGAGTCGCGAGCAGTACTTC. It codes for CASSLEGTSGSREQYF. The chain is built from TRBV7-2 and TRBJ2-7; 14 bases agree with TRBD2. Germline CDR1 and CDR2: SGHTA and FQGNSA. The CDR3 contains 16 residues. V was clipped by 1 base and J by 6 bases; unmatched bases: 5.

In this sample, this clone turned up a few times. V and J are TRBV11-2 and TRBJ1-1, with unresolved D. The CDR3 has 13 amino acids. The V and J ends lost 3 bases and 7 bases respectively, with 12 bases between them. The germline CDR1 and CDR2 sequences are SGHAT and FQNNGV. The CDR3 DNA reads TGTGCCAGCAGCTTGATGGGCCTGGATGAAGCTTTCTTT. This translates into CASSLMGLDEAFF.

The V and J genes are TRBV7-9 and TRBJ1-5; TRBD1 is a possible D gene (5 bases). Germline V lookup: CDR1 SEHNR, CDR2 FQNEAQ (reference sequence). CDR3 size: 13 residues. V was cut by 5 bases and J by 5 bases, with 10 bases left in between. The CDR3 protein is CASSLTVDQPQHF. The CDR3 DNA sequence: TGTGCCAGCAGCCTGACAGTTGATCAGCCCCAGCATTTT.

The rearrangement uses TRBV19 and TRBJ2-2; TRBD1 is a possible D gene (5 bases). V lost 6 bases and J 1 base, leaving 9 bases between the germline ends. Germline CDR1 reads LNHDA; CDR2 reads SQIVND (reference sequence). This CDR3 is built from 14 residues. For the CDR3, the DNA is TGTGCCAGTAGAACAACAGGGAACACCGGGGAGCTGTTTTTT. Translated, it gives CASRTTGNTGELFF.

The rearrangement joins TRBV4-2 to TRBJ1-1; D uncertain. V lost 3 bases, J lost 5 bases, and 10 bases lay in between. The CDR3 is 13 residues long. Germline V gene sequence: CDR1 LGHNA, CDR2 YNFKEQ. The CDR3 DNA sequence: TGTGCCAGCAGCCAGGGGAGGGAGACTGAAGCTTTCTTT. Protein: CASSQGRETEAFF.

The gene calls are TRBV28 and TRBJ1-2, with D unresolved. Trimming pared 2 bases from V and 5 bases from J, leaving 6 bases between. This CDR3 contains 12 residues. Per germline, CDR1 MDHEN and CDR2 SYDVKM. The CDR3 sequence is CASSLPKYGYTF. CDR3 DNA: TGTGCCAGCAGTTTACCCAAGTATGGCTACACCTTC.

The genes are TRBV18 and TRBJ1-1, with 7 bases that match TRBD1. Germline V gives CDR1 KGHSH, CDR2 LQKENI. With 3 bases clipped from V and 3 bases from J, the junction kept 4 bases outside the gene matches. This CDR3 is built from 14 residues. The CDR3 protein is CASSPRQGDTEAFF. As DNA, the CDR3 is TGTGCCAGCTCACCGAGACAGGGAGACACTGAAGCTTTCTTT.

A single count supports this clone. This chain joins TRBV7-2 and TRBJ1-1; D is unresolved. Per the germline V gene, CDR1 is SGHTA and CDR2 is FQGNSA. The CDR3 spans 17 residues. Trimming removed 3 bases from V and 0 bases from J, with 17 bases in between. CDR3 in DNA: TGTGCCAGCAGCTTTAGGCAGGATAGCCTTTTGAACACTGAAGCTTTCTTT. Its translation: CASSFRQDSLLNTEAFF.

Here the CDR3 reads CASSHNYEQYF. The CDR3 DNA reads TGTGCCAGCAGCCATAATTACGAGCAGTACTTC. This chain joins TRBV4-2 and TRBJ2-7; D gene unclear. Trimming removed 3 bases at V and 4 bases at J, with 4 bases between. This CDR3 is built from 11 residues. Germline-derived CDR1 and CDR2 are LGHNA and YNFKEQ.